This is a list of T cell receptor beta chains from one sample in a study of control samples from healthy donors and cancer patients. TCRdb's table, derived via immunoSEQ multiplex PCR, lists solely in-frame clones and lacks some. Among over 100,000 clones listed, 80% to 90% were seen once. The sequencing input was blood. These receptors all come from a woman between 50 and 59 years old in good health. Both conserved end residues are part of each CDR3. The D gene is left open where the match is weak. Not every row has a clone size; where given, it reads once, few, many or a size class.

V,size,J,D,CDR3,DNA
TRBV11-2,once,TRBJ2-4,TRBD1,CASSEDRGANIQYF,TGTGCCAGCAGCGAGGACAGGGGAGCAAACATTCAGTACTTC
TRBV9,.,TRBJ1-2,TRBD1,CASSTRDSYGYTF,TGTGCCAGCAGCACGCGGGACAGCTATGGCTACACCTTC
TRBV12-3/TRBV12-4,.,TRBJ2-5,.,CASSPGPRGTQYF,TGTGCCAGCAGTCCCGGGCCCCGAGGGACCCAGTACTTC
TRBV5-1,.,TRBJ1-4,.,CASSLSVYPEKLFF,TGCGCCAGCAGCTTGTCAGTCTACCCTGAAAAACTGTTTTTT
TRBV24-1,once,TRBJ2-1,TRBD1,CATSDFGDRVHEQFF,TGTGCCACCAGTGATTTTGGGGACAGGGTCCATGAGCAGTTCTTC
TRBV29-1,.,TRBJ2-2,.,CSVVLGGTGELFF,TGCAGCGTCGTATTGGGTGGCACCGGGGAGCTGTTTTTT
TRBV7-2,.,TRBJ1-1,.,CASSLYSMNTEAFF,TGTGCCAGCAGCTTATACAGTATGAACACTGAAGCTTTCTTT
TRBV30,.,TRBJ2-7,TRBD1,CAWRSTGGTSSYEQYF,TGTGCCTGGAGATCTACAGGGGGAACGAGCTCCTACGAGCAGTACTTC
TRBV10-3,.,TRBJ2-7,.,CAISEGADMNSYEQYF,TGTGCCATCAGTGAGGGGGCCGACATGAACTCCTACGAGCAGTACTTC
TRBV11-2,once,TRBJ2-2,.,CASSLWPVVGGRVTGELFF,TGTGCCAGCAGCTTATGGCCGGTCGTAGGGGGGCGCGTCACCGGGGAGCTGTTTTTT
TRBV6-5,once,TRBJ2-7,TRBD1,CASSYSDRAYEQYF,TGTGCCAGCAGTTACTCTGACAGGGCCTACGAGCAGTACTTC
TRBV9,.,TRBJ2-1,.,CASSPPRRESSYNEQFF,TGTGCCAGCAGCCCCCCGAGACGGGAAAGCTCCTACAATGAGCAGTTCTTC
TRBV6-5,.,TRBJ1-5,.,CASASSADGYQPQHF,TGTGCCAGCGCAAGCTCGGCGGATGGGTATCAGCCCCAGCATTTT
TRBV7-9,.,TRBJ2-5,.,CASSLGGRLQYF,TGTGCCAGCAGCTTAGGGGGACGCTTGCAGTACTTC
TRBV15,.,TRBJ1-3,.,CATSRESSGNTIYF,TGTGCCACCAGCAGGGAGAGCTCTGGAAACACCATATATTTT
TRBV19,once,TRBJ1-5,.,CASSMTDASNQPQHF,TGTGCCAGTAGTATGACAGATGCTAGCAATCAGCCCCAGCATTTT
TRBV19,.,TRBJ2-6,.,CASSITGAGGANVLTF,TGTGCCAGTAGTATAACAGGGGCGGGGGGGGCCAACGTCCTGACTTTC
TRBV5-1,.,TRBJ1-2,TRBD1,CARSPGGTGGASHGYTF,TGCGCCCGCAGCCCGGGGGGGACAGGGGGCGCCTCCCATGGCTACACCTTC
TRBV7-9,.,TRBJ1-1,.,CAATSGVRDTEAFF,TGTGCCGCAACTTCGGGGGTCCGGGACACTGAAGCTTTCTTT
TRBV18,.,TRBJ1-2,.,CASSPDRGSHGYTF,TGTGCCAGCTCACCAGATCGGGGCTCCCATGGCTACACCTTC
TRBV14,.,TRBJ2-1,TRBD1,CASSQHGGTGNTYNEQFF,TGTGCCAGCAGCCAACACGGCGGGACAGGGAACACCTACAATGAGCAGTTCTTC
TRBV29-1,.,TRBJ1-1,.,CSVEKTENTEAFF,TGCAGCGTTGAAAAGACAGAAAACACTGAAGCTTTCTTT
TRBV6-1,once,TRBJ2-1,TRBD2,CASSEMLASGVGEQFF,TGTGCCAGCAGTGAAATGTTGGCTAGCGGGGTTGGTGAGCAGTTCTTC
TRBV5-1,once,TRBJ1-6,.,CASSDGTYNSPLHF,TGCGCCAGCAGCGATGGGACATATAATTCACCCCTCCACTTT
TRBV7-3,.,TRBJ2-3,.,CASSSQGTAQYF,TGTGCCAGCAGCTCGCAGGGGACCGCGCAGTATTTT